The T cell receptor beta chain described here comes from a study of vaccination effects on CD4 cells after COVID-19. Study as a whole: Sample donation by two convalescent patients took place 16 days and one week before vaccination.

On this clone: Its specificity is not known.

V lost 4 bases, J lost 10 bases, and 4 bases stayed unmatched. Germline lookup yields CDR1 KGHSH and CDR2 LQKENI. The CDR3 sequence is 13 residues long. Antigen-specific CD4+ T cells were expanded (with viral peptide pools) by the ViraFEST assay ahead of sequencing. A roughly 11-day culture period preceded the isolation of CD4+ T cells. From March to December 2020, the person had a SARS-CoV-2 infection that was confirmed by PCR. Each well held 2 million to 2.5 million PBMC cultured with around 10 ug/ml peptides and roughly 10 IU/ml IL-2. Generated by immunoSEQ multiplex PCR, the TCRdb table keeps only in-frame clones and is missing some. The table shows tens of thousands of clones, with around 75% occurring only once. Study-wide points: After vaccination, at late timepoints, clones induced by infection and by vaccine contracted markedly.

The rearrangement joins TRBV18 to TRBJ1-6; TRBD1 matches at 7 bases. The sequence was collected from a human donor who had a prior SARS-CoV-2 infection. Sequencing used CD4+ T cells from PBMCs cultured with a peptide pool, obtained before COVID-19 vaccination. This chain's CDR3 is CASSQGAGSPLHF. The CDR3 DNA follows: TGTGCCAGCTCACAGGGGGCAGGATCACCCCTCCACTTT.